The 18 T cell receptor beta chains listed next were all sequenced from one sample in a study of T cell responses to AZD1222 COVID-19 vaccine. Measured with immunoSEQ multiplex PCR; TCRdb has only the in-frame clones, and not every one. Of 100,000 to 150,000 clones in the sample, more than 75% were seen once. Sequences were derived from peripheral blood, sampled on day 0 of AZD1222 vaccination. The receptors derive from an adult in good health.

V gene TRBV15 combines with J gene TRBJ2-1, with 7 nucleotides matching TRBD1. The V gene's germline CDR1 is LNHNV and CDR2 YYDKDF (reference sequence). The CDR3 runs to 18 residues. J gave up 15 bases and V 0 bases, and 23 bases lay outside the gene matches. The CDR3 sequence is CATSRDPSALSGQLHLFF. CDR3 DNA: TGTGCCACCAGCAGAGATCCCTCGGCCCTTTCGGGACAGCTACACCTGTTCTTC.

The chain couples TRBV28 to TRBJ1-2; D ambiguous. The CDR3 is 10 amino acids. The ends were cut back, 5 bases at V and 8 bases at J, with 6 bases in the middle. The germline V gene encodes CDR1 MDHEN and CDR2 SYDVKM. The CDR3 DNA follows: TGTGCCAGCAGTGGGAAGGGCTACACCTTC. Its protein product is CASSGKGYTF.

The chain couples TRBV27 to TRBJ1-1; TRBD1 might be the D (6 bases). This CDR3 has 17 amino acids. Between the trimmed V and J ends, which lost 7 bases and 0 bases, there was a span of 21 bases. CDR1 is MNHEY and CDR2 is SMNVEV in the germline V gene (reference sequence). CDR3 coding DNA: TGTGCCAGCATCCCAAGGGGGGCAGGGCCATTGAACACTGAAGCTTTCTTT. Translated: CASIPRGAGPLNTEAFF.

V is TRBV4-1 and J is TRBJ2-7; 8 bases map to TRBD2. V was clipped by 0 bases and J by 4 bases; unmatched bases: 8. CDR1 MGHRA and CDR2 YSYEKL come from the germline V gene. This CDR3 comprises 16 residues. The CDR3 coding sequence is TGCGCCAGCAGCCAAGATAGAGTAGCGGGATCTTACGAGCAGTACTTC. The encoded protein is CASSQDRVAGSYEQYF.

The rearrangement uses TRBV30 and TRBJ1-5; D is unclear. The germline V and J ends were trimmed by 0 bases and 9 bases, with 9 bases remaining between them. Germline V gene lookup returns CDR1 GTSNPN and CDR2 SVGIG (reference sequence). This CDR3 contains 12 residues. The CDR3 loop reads CAWSVVGGPQHF. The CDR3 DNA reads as TGTGCCTGGAGTGTCGTGGGAGGGCCCCAGCATTTT.

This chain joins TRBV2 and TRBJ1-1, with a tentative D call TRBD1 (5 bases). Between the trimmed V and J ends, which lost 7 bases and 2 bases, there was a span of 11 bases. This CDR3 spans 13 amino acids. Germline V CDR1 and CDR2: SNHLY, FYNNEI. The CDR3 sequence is CASNRDFNTEAFF. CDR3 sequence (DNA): TGTGCCAGCAACCGGGACTTTAACACTGAAGCTTTCTTT.

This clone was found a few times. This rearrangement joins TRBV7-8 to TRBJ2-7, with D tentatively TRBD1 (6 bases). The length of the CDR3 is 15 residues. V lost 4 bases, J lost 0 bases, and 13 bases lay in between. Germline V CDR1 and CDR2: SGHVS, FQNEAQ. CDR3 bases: TGTGCCAGCAGCTCCAGGGGCCCCCTCTCCTACGAGCAGTACTTC. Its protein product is CASSSRGPLSYEQYF.

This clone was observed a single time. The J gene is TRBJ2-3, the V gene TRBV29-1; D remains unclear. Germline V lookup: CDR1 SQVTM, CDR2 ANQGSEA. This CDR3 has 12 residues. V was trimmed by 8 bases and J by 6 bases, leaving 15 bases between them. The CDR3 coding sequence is TGCAGCCACCCCCTCCCGGGCGATACGCAGTATTTT. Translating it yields CSHPLPGDTQYF.

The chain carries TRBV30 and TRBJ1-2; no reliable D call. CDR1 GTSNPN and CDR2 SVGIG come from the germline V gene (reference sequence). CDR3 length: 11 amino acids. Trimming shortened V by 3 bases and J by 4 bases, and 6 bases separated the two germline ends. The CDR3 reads CAWRELYGYTF. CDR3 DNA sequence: TGTGCCTGGAGGGAGCTCTATGGCTACACCTTC.

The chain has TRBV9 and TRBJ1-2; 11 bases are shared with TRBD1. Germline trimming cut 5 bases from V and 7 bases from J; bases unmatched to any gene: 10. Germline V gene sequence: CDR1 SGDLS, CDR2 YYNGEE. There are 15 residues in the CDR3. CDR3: CASSPPDRGPLGYTF. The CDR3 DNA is TGTGCCAGCAGTCCACCGGACAGGGGGCCGCTTGGCTACACCTTC. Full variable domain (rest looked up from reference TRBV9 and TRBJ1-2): DSGVTQTPKHLITATGQRVTLRCSPRSGDLSVYWYQQSLDQGLQFLIQYYNGEERAKGNILERFSAQQFPDLHSELNLSSLELGDSALYFCASSPPDRGPLGYTFGSGTRLTVV.

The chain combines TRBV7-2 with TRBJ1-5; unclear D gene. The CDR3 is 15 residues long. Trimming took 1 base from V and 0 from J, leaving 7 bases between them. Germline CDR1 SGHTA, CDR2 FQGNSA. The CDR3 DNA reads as TGTGCCAGCAGCTTAGAGGTTTTTAGCAATCAGCCCCAGCATTTT. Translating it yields CASSLEVFSNQPQHF.

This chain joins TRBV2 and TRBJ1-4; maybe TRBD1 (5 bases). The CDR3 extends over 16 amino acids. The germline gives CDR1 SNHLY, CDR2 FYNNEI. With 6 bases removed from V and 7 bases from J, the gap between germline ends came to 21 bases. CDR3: CASSEGSIGRAEKLFF. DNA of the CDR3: TGTGCCAGCAGCGAGGGCTCAATAGGCAGGGCTGAAAAACTGTTTTTT.

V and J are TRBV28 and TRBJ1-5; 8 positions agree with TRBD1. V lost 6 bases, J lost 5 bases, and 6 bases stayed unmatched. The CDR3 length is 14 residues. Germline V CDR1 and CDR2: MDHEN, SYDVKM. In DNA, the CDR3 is TGTGCCAGCAGGCCCACACAGGGGGATCAGCCCCAGCATTTT. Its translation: CASRPTQGDQPQHF.

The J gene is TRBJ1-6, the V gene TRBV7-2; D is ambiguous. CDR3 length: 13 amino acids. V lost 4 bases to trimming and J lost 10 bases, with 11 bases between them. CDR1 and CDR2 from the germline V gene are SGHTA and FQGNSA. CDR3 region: CASSSTDRSPLHF. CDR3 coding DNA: TGTGCCAGCAGCTCTACAGATCGCTCACCCCTCCACTTT.

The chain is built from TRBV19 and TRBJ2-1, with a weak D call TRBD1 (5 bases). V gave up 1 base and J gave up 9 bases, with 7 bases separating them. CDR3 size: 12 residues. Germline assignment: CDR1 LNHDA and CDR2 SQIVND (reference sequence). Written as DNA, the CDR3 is TGTGCCAGTAGTATAGTTGACAGTGAGCAGTTCTTC. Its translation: CASSIVDSEQFF.

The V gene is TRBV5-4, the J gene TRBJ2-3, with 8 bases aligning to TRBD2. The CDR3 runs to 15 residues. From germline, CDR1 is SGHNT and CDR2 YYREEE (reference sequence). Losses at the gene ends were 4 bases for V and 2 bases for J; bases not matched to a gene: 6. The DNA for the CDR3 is TGTGCCAGCAGCGTCGGGGGGGGGCTCACAGATACGCAGTATTTT. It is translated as CASSVGGGLTDTQYF.

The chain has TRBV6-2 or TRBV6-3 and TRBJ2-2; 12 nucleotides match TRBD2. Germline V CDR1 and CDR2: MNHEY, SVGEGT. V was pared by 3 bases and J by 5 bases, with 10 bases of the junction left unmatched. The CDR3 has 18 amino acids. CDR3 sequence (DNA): TGTGCCAGCAGTTATCCGACTAGCGGGAGAGGTAGGACCGGGGAGCTGTTTTTT. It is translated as CASSYPTSGRGRTGELFF.

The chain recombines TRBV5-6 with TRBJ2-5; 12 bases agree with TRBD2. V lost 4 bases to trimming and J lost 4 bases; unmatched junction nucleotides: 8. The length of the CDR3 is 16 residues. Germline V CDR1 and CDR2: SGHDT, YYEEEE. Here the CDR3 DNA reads TGTGCCAGCAGCCCAGGTCCGACTAGCGGGAGAGAGACCCAGTACTTC. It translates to CASSPGPTSGRETQYF.